This TCR beta chain was sequenced for a study of shared clonotypes between healthy human individuals. Method: immunoSEQ multiplex PCR; TCRdb's copy keeps in-frame clones and lacks some. Counted here are about 1.5 million clones, approximately 98% occurring once; the ten biggest clones make up roughly 0.4%. The length of the CDR3 is 15 residues. Unmatched junction bases numbered 11, after V lost 2 bases and J lost 7 bases. Germline V CDR1 and CDR2: MNHNS, SASEGT. Sequencing was carried out using naive CD4+ T cells sorted from blood. Subset in this sample: CD45RA+ positively selected. This TCR was recovered from a man aged 30 to 39 in good health. This chain connects TRBV6-1 to TRBJ2-7; 7 nucleotides agree with TRBD2. CDR3 loop: CASSELTGGRTEQYF. The CDR3 bases are TGTGCCAGCAGTGAACTAACGGGAGGTCGTACGGAGCAGTACTTC.